The 12 T cell receptor beta chains listed next were all sequenced from one sample in a study of cytomegalovirus exposure and HLA in healthy donors. This table comes from immunoSEQ multiplex PCR, and its TCRdb copy is limited to in-frame clones, with some not included. The sample lists 150,000 to 200,000 clones, approximately 88% occurring once. Sequenced: PBMCs. All receptors come from a man aged 18 to 29 in good health and CMV-seropositive.

The J gene is TRBJ1-1, the V gene TRBV7-6; D gene ambiguous. CDR3 length: 13 amino acids. Deletions cut 1 base from V and 8 bases from J, with 11 bases between. Germline V gene data show CDR1 as SGHVS and CDR2 as FNYEAQ. The CDR3 loop is CASSLGPSREAFF. The CDR3 nucleotides are TGTGCCAGCAGCTTAGGACCCTCCAGGGAAGCTTTCTTT. Based on the CDR3 plus reference TRBV7-6 and TRBJ1-1, the full variable domain is GAGVSQSPRYKVTKRGQDVALRCDPISGHVSLYWYRQALGQGPEFLTYFNYEAQQDKSGLPNDRFSAERPEGSISTLTIQRTEQRDSAMYRCASSLGPSREAFFGQGTRLTVV.

CDR3 amino acids: CASSLEEGRTEAFF. Written as DNA, the CDR3 is TGCGCCAGCAGCTTGGAAGAGGGTCGTACTGAAGCTTTCTTT. V usage is TRBV5-1 and J usage is TRBJ1-1; D uncertain. The CDR3 runs 14 residues. V was clipped by 0 bases and J by 5 bases, with 11 bases between them. Germline CDR1 SGHRS, CDR2 YFSETQ.

This clone showed up just once. The chain recombines TRBV4-3 with TRBJ2-1; D possibly corresponds to TRBD2 (7 bases). Germline loops: CDR1 LGHNA, CDR2 YSLEER. The CDR3 consists of 14 residues. With 0 bases removed from V and 8 bases from J, the gap between germline ends came to 11 bases. CDR3 sequence (DNA): TGCGCCAGCAGCCAAGATCTAGGGGGGGATGAGCAGTTCTTC. Protein sequence: CASSQDLGGDEQFF.

This rearrangement joins TRBV7-6 to TRBJ2-7, with D possibly TRBD2 on 5 matching bases. With 1 base removed from V and 1 base from J, the gap between germline ends came to 14 bases. Germline CDR1 and CDR2: SGHVS and FNYEAQ. The CDR3 is 16 amino acids. CDR3 DNA: TGTGCCAGCAGCTTAGGAGCGAGGGAGAGTTCCTACGAGCAGTACTTC. It specifies CASSLGARESSYEQYF.

J is TRBJ2-5 and V is TRBV9; TRBD1 matches at 9 bases. The V and J ends lost 4 bases and 4 bases, in that order; junction bases with no gene match: 8. The CDR3 runs 15 residues. Germline V CDR1 and CDR2: SGDLS, YYNGEE. The CDR3 sequence is CASSQGQGTGETQYF. CDR3 nucleotides: TGTGCCAGCAGCCAAGGACAGGGGACGGGAGAGACCCAGTACTTC. The full variable domain, its missing parts supplied by reference TRBV9 and TRBJ2-5, is DSGVTQTPKHLITATGQRVTLRCSPRSGDLSVYWYQQSLDQGLQFLIQYYNGEERAKGNILERFSAQQFPDLHSELNLSSLELGDSALYFCASSQGQGTGETQYFGPGTRLLVL.

The V and J genes are TRBV2 and TRBJ1-4; D ambiguous. CDR1 and CDR2 (germline): SNHLY, FYNNEI. The CDR3 is made up of 14 amino acids. Trimming stripped 3 bases from V and 5 bases from J, with 10 bases between. The CDR3 loop is CASSDWQANEKLFF. The CDR3 bases are TGTGCCAGCAGTGATTGGCAGGCCAATGAAAAACTGTTTTTT.

V and J are TRBV5-4 and TRBJ2-3; TRBD2 might be the D (6 bases). The germline V gene has CDR1 SGHNT and CDR2 YYREEE (reference sequence). This CDR3 has 14 residues. V was clipped by 0 bases and J by 8 bases, with 13 bases between them. The CDR3 loop reads CASSLVGGNPTQYF. The CDR3, as DNA: TGTGCCAGCAGCTTGGTTGGGGGGAACCCTACGCAGTATTTT.

This clone was counted between two and nine times. Different DNA sequences within this sample yield the same CDR3. The chain recombines TRBV15 with TRBJ2-7; the D gene is possibly TRBD2 (5 bases). Trimming pared 0 bases from V and 3 bases from J, leaving 6 bases between. This CDR3 has 13 residues. Germline V gene lookup returns CDR1 LNHNV and CDR2 YYDKDF (reference sequence). In DNA form, the CDR3 reads TGTGCCACCAGCAGAGATCGGGGCTACGAGCAGTACTTC. Encoded protein: CATSRDRGYEQYF.

This clone was detected once. This rearrangement joins TRBV30 to TRBJ2-3, with D perhaps TRBD2 (6 bases). Deletions cut 4 bases from V and 5 bases from J, with 16 bases between. The CDR3 runs 14 residues. CDR1 and CDR2 (germline): GTSNPN, SVGIG (reference sequence). The CDR3 coding sequence is TGTGCCTGGATTAGTGGGGCGCGGGGAGATACGCAGTATTTT. It encodes CAWISGARGDTQYF. The complete variable domain, with remaining parts taken from reference TRBV30 and TRBJ2-3, reads SQTIHQWPATLVQPVGSPLSLECTVEGTSNPNLYWYRQAAGRGLQLLFYSVGIGQISSEVPQNLSASRPQDRQFILSSKKLLLSDSGFYLCAWISGARGDTQYFGPGTRLTVL.

The CDR3 protein is CASSPGWRAGTGELFF. The DNA for the CDR3 is TGTGCCAGCAGCCCCGGATGGAGGGCAGGCACCGGGGAGCTGTTTTTT. The chain joins TRBV27 to TRBJ2-2; maybe TRBD2 (6 bases). Trimming pared 6 bases from V and 4 bases from J, leaving 18 bases between. CDR3 length: 16 amino acids. The germline V gene has CDR1 MNHEY and CDR2 SMNVEV (reference sequence).

This chain joins TRBV4-1 and TRBJ2-1; D call uncertain. This CDR3 is built from 17 residues. Germline V CDR1 and CDR2: MGHRA, YSYEKL. The V and J ends lost 0 bases and 1 base respectively, with 13 bases between them. The CDR3 bases are TGCGCCAGCAGCCAAGAAGTGGCCACCAGGTCCTACAATGAGCAGTTCTTC. This gives the protein CASSQEVATRSYNEQFF.

The rearrangement links TRBV5-1 to TRBJ2-5; 15 bases agree with TRBD2. CDR1 is SGHRS, CDR2 YFSETQ, per germline. The CDR3 runs 18 residues. V lost 4 bases and J lost 1; bases outside the gene matches: 8. This CDR3 is CASSVGLAGGPLQETQYF. The CDR3 region has the DNA TGCGCCAGCAGCGTAGGACTAGCGGGAGGGCCGCTCCAAGAGACCCAGTACTTC.